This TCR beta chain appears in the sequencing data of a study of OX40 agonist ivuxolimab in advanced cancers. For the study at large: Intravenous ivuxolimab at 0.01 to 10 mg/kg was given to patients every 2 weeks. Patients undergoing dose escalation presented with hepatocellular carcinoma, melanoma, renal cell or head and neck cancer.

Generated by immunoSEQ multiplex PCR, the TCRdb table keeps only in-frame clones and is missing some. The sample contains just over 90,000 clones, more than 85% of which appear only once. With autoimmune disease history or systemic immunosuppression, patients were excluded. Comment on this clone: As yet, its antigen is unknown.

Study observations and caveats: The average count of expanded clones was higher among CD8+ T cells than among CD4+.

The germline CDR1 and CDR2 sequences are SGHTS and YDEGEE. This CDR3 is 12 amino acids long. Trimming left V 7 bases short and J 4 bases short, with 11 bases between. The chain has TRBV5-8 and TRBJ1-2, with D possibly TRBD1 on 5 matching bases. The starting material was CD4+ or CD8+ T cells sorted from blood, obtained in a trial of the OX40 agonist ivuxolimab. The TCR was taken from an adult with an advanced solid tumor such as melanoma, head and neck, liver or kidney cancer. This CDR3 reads CASERGGYGYTF. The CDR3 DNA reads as TGTGCCAGCGAACGGGGGGGCTATGGCTACACCTTC.